This TCR beta chain was sequenced in a study of shared clonotypes between healthy human individuals. The CDR3 runs to 12 residues. Trimming left V 10 bases short and J 8 bases short, with 15 bases between. CDR1 is SNHLY and CDR2 is FYNNEI in the germline V gene. The protocol was immunoSEQ multiplex PCR, while the TCRdb copy is restricted to in-frame clones and leaves out a portion. In the table there are roughly 1,800,000 clones, less than 95% of which are singletons. Terminally differentiated effector memory CD45RA+ cells were left out of the naive CD8 fraction, which was CD45RO-negative and positively selected for CCR7. Of note for this clone: Its cognate antigen is unknown.

Broader study findings: With a handful of donors compared, 4% to 5% of naive CD4 clonotypes were shared.

The sample taken for sequencing was naive CD8+ T cells sorted from blood. The receptor comes from a man aged 18 to 29 in good health. The chain carries TRBV2 and TRBJ2-4; D gene unclear. CDR3 nucleotide sequence: TGTGCCACGTCCGGTATTGAAGACATTCAGTACTTC. This gives the protein CATSGIEDIQYF.